Following are 17 T cell receptor beta chains from one sample sequenced in a study of shared clonotypes between healthy human individuals. Using immunoSEQ multiplex PCR, the repertoire was profiled, and TCRdb retains in-frame clones only, with some absent. The repertoire holds roughly 1,600,000 clones, 98% seen once, with 0.3% to 0.45% in the top ten. Sequences were obtained from naive CD4+ T cells sorted from blood. Noted subset: CD45RA+ positively selected. The receptor source for this set is a young man in good health.

The chain combines TRBV2 with TRBJ1-1; D call uncertain. Germline V gives CDR1 SNHLY, CDR2 FYNNEI. The CDR3 length is 13 residues. Trimming left V 7 bases short and J 1 base short, with 10 bases between. DNA of the CDR3: TGTGCCAGCATAACAGAGTCGAACACTGAAGCTTTCTTT. Amino acid sequence: CASITESNTEAFF.

This chain uses TRBV10-3 with TRBJ2-5, with a tentative D call TRBD2 (5 bases). The DNA matches TRBJ2-7 better at its end, which makes the J call doubtful. Germline CDR1 is ENHRY and CDR2 is SYGVKD. This CDR3 has 14 residues. CDR3 nucleotides: TGTGCCATCAGTGTCAGCGGAGGTCCCTACGAGCAGTACTTC. It translates to CAISVSGGPYEQYF.

The CDR3 bases are TGTGCCAGCAGCCAAGAAGCGACAGCCAGGGAGACCCAGTACTTC. Translated: CASSQEATARETQYF. The V and J genes are TRBV14 and TRBJ2-5; tentatively, D is TRBD1 (5 bases). Germline assignment: CDR1 SGHDN and CDR2 FVKESK. This CDR3 is built from 15 residues. Trimming took 0 bases from V and 5 from J, leaving 13 bases between them.

The rearrangement uses TRBV5-8 and TRBJ1-2; a possible D gene is TRBD1 (5 bases). Germline CDR1 is SGHTS and CDR2 is YDEGEE. CDR3 length equals 15 residues. V was shortened by 1 base and J by 4 bases, with 14 bases between the two germline ends. Here the CDR3 DNA reads TGTGCCAGCAGCTTGTTTTCAGGGCTTGTCTATGGCTACACCTTC. This sequence encodes CASSLFSGLVYGYTF.

This rearrangement joins TRBV2 to TRBJ2-7; TRBD1 matches 9 bases. Germline V gene lookup returns CDR1 SNHLY and CDR2 FYNNEI. This CDR3 has 15 residues. J gave up 2 bases and V 7 bases, and 9 bases lay outside the gene matches. This CDR3 reads CASTAGTGKTYEQYF. The CDR3 nucleotides are TGTGCCAGCACTGCCGGGACAGGGAAGACCTACGAGCAGTACTTC. Supplemented by reference TRBV2 and TRBJ2-7, the full variable domain reads EPEVTQTPSHQVTQMGQEVILRCVPISNHLYFYWYRQILGQKVEFLVSFYNNEISEKSEIFDDQFSVERPDGSNFTLKIRSTKLEDSAMYFCASTAGTGKTYEQYFGPGTRLTVT.

This clone was recorded once. This sample includes further DNA sequences coding for the same CDR3. This sequence joins TRBV5-1 and TRBJ2-3; TRBD2 might be the D (5 bases). The germline V gene encodes CDR1 SGHRS and CDR2 YFSETQ. CDR3 length equals 13 residues. Trimming removed 0 bases at V and 3 bases at J, with 5 bases between. The CDR3 reads CASSLGGTDTQYF. As DNA, the CDR3 is TGCGCCAGCAGCTTGGGAGGGACAGATACGCAGTATTTT.

The gene calls are TRBV7-3 and TRBJ2-7; TRBD2 is a possible D gene (7 bases). This CDR3 contains 18 residues. Germline CDR1 is SGHTA and CDR2 is FQGTGA. Trimming took off 4 bases at V and 0 bases at J, with 22 bases between the two ends. For the CDR3, the DNA is TGTGCCAGCAGCTCAAGGGGGAGGGTCGGGAGTGCCTCCTACGAGCAGTACTTC. As protein: CASSSRGRVGSASYEQYF. Full variable domain (missing parts from reference TRBV7-3 and TRBJ2-7): GAGVSQTPSNKVTEKGKYVELRCDPISGHTALYWYRQSLGQGPEFLIYFQGTGAADDSGLPNDRFFAVRPEGSVSTLKIQRTERGDSAVYLCASSSRGRVGSASYEQYFGPGTRLTVT.

The sample holds one count of this clone. J is TRBJ2-1 and V is TRBV5-5; 9 nucleotides line up with TRBD2. CDR1 and CDR2 from the germline V gene are SGHKS and YYEKEE (reference sequence). The CDR3 is 16 amino acids. V trimming: 4 bases; J trimming: 3 bases; junction bases outside the gene matches: 8. In DNA, the CDR3 is TGTGCCAGCAGCCTCGGACTAGCGCTAGACTACAATGAGCAGTTCTTC. Protein: CASSLGLALDYNEQFF. Supplemented by reference TRBV5-5 and TRBJ2-1, the full variable domain reads DAGVTQSPTHLIKTRGQQVTLRCSPISGHKSVSWYQQVLGQGPQFIFQYYEKEERGRGNFPDRFSARQFPNYSSELNVNALLLGDSALYLCASSLGLALDYNEQFFGPGTRLTVL.

The chain uses TRBV7-9 and TRBJ2-1; D possibly corresponds to TRBD2 (6 bases). The germline CDR1 and CDR2 sequences are SEHNR and FQNEAQ (reference sequence). The CDR3 runs to 14 residues. Trimming cost V 5 bases and J 2 bases, with 10 bases left between them. CDR3 residues: CASSRDFAYNEQFF. The CDR3 nucleotides read TGTGCCAGCAGCCGGGACTTTGCCTACAATGAGCAGTTCTTC. The variable domain in full, completed from reference TRBV7-9 and TRBJ2-1, reads DTGVSQNPRHKITKRGQNVTFRCDPISEHNRLYWYRQTLGQGPEFLTYFQNEAQLEKSRLLSDRFSAERPKGSFSTLEIQRTEQGDSAMYLCASSRDFAYNEQFFGPGTRLTVL.

The CDR3 region is CASSYSSSYSEQYF. CDR3 DNA sequence: TGTGCCAGCAGTTACAGTAGCTCCTACTCCGAGCAGTACTTC. The chain employs TRBV6-6 and TRBJ2-7, with D unresolved. The CDR3 totals 14 residues. V dropped 2 bases and J dropped 6 bases, with 14 bases sitting between them. From germline, CDR1 is MNHNY and CDR2 SVGAGI (reference sequence).

This clone has just one count. The V and J genes are TRBV5-4 and TRBJ2-2; D not certain. Per the germline V gene, CDR1 is SGHNT and CDR2 is YYREEE (reference sequence). The CDR3 is made up of 13 amino acids. The V end was cut by 7 bases, the J end by 4 bases, with 11 bases between. The CDR3, as DNA: TGTGCCAGCCTCTATAAGGGCACCGGGGAGCTGTTTTTT. It is translated as CASLYKGTGELFF.

The rearrangement links TRBV11-2 to TRBJ1-4; TRBD1 might be the D (5 bases). The CDR3 extends over 14 amino acids. Trimming shortened V by 5 bases and J by 5 bases, and 12 bases separated the two germline ends. Germline-derived CDR1 and CDR2 are SGHAT and FQNNGV. The CDR3 is CASSPDSYNEKLFF. For the CDR3, the DNA is TGTGCCAGCAGCCCAGACAGTTACAATGAAAAACTGTTTTTT.

V usage is TRBV28 and J usage is TRBJ2-3; 15 bases match TRBD2. The germline CDR1 and CDR2 sequences are MDHEN and SYDVKM. The trim removed 6 bases at V and 4 bases at J, leaving 2 bases unmatched. The CDR3 sequence is 15 residues long. The CDR3 DNA reads as TGTGCCAGCAGGCGGACTAGCGGGAGGGCAGATACGCAGTATTTT. Amino acid sequence: CASRRTSGRADTQYF. Full variable domain (outside the CDR3, taken from reference TRBV28 and TRBJ2-3): DVKVTQSSRYLVKRTGEKVFLECVQDMDHENMFWYRQDPGLGLRLIYFSYDVKMKEKGDIPEGYSVSREKKERFSLILESASTNQTSMYLCASRRTSGRADTQYFGPGTRLTVL.

This clone was seen just once. The chain has TRBV19 and TRBJ2-3; no reliable D call. V lost 4 bases to trimming and J lost 1 base, with 6 bases between them. Germline lookup yields CDR1 LNHDA and CDR2 SQIVND (reference sequence). This CDR3 comprises 13 residues. The CDR3 DNA follows: TGTGCCAGTAGTAGGGCAGGCACAGATACGCAGTATTTT. Its protein product is CASSRAGTDTQYF.

For this clone: Other nucleotide sequences in the sample specify the same CDR3. The chain employs TRBV28 and TRBJ2-7, with a possible D match to TRBD1 (5 bases). Germline assignment: CDR1 MDHEN and CDR2 SYDVKM. This CDR3 comprises 14 residues. Trimming took off 2 bases at V and 0 bases at J, with 8 bases between the two ends. The CDR3 here is CASSLVQVSYEQYF. Here the CDR3 DNA reads TGTGCCAGCAGTTTAGTACAGGTCTCCTACGAGCAGTACTTC.

This clone was seen only once. This sequence joins TRBV7-6 and TRBJ2-2; D gene ambiguous. V was pared by 1 base and J by 3 bases, with 9 bases between. Germline CDR1 and CDR2: SGHVS and FNYEAQ. The CDR3 extends over 15 amino acids. DNA for the CDR3: TGTGCCAGCAGCTTAGGGGCAGGTGACACCGGGGAGCTGTTTTTT. Protein product: CASSLGAGDTGELFF.

The V gene is TRBV21-1, the J gene TRBJ1-4. TRBV21-1 is labeled a pseudogene. The CDR3 is 17 residues long. The CDR3 DNA sequence: TGTGCCAGCAGCAATCAAGAGTCGGAGGGGCGGGCTGAAAAACTGTTTTTT. Translating gives CASSNQESEGRAEKLFF.